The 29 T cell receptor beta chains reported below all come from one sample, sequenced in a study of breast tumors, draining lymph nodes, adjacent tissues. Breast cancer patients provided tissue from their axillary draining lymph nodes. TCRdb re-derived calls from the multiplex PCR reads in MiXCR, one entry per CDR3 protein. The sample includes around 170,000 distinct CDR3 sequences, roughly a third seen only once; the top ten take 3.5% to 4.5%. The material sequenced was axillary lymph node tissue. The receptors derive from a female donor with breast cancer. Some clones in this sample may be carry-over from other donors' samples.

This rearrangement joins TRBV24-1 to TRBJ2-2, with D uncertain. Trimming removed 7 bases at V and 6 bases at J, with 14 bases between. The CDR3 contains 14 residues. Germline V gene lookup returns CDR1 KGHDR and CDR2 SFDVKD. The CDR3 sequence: CATSDQGIPGELFF. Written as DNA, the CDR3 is TGTGCCACCAGCGACCAAGGCATCCCCGGGGAGCTGTTTTTT.

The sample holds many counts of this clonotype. In nucleotides, the CDR3 is TGTGCCAGCAGTGAAGTGGGAAGGATTAGCACAGATACGCAGTATTTT. Protein product: CASSEVGRISTDTQYF. The chain combines TRBV25-1 with TRBJ2-3; no reliable D call. V was cut by 2 bases and J by 0 bases, with 12 bases left in between. The germline V gene encodes CDR1 MGHDK and CDR2 SYGVNS. The CDR3 loop spans 16 amino acids.

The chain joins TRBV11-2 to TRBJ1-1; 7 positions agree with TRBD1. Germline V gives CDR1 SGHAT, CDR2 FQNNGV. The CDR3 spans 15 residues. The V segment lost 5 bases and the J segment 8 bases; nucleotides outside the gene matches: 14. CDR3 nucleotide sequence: TGTGCCAGCAGCCCCCTCCCCGGACAGGCGGGGGAAGCTTTCTTT. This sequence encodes CASSPLPGQAGEAFF.

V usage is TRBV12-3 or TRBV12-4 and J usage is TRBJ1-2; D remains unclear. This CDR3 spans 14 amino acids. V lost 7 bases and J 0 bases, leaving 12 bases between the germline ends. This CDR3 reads CASNPLGPNYGYTF. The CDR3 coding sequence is TGTGCCAGCAACCCCCTAGGCCCTAACTATGGCTACACCTTC.

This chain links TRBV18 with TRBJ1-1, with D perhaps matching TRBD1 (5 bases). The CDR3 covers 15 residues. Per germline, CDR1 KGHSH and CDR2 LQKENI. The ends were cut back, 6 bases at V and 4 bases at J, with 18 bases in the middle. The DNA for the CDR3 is TGTGCCAGCTCCCCCGGTCGGGGGTTGATCACTGAAGCTTTCTTT. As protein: CASSPGRGLITEAFF.

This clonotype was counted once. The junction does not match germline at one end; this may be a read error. In DNA, the CDR3 is TGTACCAGCAGTCACCCCGCGGGACTAGCAGGAGGGAACTACGAGCAGTACTTC. It specifies CTSSHPAGLAGGNYEQYF. V usage is TRBV6-6 and J usage is TRBJ2-7; 9 positions agree with TRBD2. This CDR3 is 18 amino acids long. Germline assignment: CDR1 MNHNY and CDR2 SVGAGI (reference sequence).

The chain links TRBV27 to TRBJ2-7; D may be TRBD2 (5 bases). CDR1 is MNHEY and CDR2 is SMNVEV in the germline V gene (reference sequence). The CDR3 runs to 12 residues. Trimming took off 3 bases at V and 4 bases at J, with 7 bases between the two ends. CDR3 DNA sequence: TGTGCCAGCAGTTTCGAGGGTTACGAGCAGTACTTC. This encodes CASSFEGYEQYF.

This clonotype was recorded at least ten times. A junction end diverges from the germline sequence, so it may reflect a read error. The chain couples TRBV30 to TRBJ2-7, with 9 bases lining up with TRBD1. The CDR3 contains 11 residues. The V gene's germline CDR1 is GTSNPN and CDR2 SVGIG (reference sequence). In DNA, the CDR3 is TGTGCCTGGGGGAGCCGGGACAGGGTTATCTTC. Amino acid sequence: CAWGSRDRVIF.

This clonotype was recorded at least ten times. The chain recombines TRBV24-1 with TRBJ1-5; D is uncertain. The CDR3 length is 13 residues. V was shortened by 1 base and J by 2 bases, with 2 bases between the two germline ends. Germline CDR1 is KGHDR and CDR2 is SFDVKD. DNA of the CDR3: TGTGCCACCAGTGATTTCGGCAATCAGCCCCAGCATTTT. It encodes CATSDFGNQPQHF.

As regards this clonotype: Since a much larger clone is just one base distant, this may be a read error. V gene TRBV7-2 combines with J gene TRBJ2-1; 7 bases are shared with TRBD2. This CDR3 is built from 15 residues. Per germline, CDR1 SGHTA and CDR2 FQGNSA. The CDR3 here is CASSLLGGGNNEQLF. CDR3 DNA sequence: TGTGCCAGCAGCTTACTGGGGGGGGGGAACAATGAGCAGCTCTTC.

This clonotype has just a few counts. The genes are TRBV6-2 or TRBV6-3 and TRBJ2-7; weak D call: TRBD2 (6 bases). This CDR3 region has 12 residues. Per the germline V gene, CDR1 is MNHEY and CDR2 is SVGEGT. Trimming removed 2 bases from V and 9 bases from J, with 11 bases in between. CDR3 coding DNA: TGTGCCAGCAGTTACACTCCGGGAGCGCAGTACTTC. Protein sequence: CASSYTPGAQYF.

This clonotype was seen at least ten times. CDR3 in DNA: TGTGCCAGCAGCACGGGTCAAGATAACGAAAAACTGTTTTTT. Protein: CASSTGQDNEKLFF. The J gene is TRBJ1-4, the V gene TRBV5-8; no reliable D call. V lost 4 bases, J lost 8 bases, and 15 bases lay in between. The CDR3 spans 14 residues. The germline V gene has CDR1 SGHTS and CDR2 YDEGEE.

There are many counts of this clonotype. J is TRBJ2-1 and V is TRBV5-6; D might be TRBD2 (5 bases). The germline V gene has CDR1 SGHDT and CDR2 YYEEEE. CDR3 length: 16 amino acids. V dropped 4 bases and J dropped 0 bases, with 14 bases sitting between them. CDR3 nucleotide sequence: TGTGCCAGCAGCCTACGGACTTCAGACTCCTACAATGAGCAGTTCTTC. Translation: CASSLRTSDSYNEQFF. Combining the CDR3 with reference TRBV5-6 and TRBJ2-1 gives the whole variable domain DAGVTQSPTHLIKTRGQQVTLRCSPKSGHDTVSWYQQALGQGPQFIFQYYEEEERQRGNFPDRFSGHQFPNYSSELNVNALLLGDSALYLCASSLRTSDSYNEQFFGPGTRLTVL.

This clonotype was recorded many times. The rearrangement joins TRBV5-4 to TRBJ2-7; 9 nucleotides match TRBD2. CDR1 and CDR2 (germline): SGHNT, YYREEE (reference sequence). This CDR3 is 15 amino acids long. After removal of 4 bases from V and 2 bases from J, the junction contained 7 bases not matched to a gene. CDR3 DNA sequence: TGTGCCAGCAGCGTCGGGACTAGCAGACCCTACGAGCAGTACTTC. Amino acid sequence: CASSVGTSRPYEQYF. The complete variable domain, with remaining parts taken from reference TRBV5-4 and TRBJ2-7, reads ETGVTQSPTHLIKTRGQQVTLRCSSQSGHNTVSWYQQALGQGPQFIFQYYREEENGRGNFPPRFSGLQFPNYSSELNVNALELDDSALYLCASSVGTSRPYEQYFGPGTRLTVT.

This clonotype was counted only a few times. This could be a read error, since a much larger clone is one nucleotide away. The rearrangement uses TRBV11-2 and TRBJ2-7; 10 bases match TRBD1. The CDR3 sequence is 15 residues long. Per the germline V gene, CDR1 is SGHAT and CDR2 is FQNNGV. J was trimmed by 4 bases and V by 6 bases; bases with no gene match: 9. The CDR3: CASSYDRGPEYEQYF. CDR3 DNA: TGTGCCAGCAGTTATGACAGGGGGCCCGAGTACGAGCAGTACTTC. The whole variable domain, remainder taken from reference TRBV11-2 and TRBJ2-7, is EAGVAQSPRYKIIEKRQSVAFWCNPISGHATLYWYQQILGQGPKLLIQFQNNGVVDDSQLPKDRFSAERLKGVDSTLKIQPAKLEDSAVYLCASSYDRGPEYEQYFGPGTRLTVT.

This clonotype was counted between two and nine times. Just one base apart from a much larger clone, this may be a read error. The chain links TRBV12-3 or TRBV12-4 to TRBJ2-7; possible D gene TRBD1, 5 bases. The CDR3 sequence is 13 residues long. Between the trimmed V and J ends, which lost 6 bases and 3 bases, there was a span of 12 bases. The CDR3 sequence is CASRSRQNYEQYF. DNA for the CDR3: TGTGCCAGCAGATCGCGACAGAACTACGAGCAGTACTTC.

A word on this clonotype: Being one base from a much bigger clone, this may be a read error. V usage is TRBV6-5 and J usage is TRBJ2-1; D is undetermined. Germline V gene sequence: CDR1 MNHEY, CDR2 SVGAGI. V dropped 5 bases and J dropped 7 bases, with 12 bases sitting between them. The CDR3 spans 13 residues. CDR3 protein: CASSHLGGNEQFF. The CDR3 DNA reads TGTGCCAGCAGTCACTTGGGTGGGAATGAGCAGTTCTTC.

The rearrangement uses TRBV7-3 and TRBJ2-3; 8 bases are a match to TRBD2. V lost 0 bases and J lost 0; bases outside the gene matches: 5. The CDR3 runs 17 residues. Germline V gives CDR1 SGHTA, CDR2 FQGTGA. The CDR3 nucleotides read TGTGCCAGCAGCTTAACTAGCGGGGAGGCTAGCACAGATACGCAGTATTTT. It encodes CASSLTSGEASTDTQYF.

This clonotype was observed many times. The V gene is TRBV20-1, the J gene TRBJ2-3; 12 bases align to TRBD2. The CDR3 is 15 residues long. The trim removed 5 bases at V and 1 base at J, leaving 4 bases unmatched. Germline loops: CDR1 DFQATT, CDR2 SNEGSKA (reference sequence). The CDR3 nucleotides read TGCAGTGCTGGACGACTAGCGGGGGGCACAGATACGCAGTATTTT. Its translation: CSAGRLAGGTDTQYF.

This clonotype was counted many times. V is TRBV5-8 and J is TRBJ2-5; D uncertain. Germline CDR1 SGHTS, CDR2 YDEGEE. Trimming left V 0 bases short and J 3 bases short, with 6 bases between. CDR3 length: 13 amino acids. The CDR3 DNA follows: TGTGCCAGCAGCTTGGCACTGAAAGAGACCCAGTACTTC. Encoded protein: CASSLALKETQYF.

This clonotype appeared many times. CDR3 region: CASSPPGTSSYEQYF. In nucleotides, the CDR3 is TGTGCCAGCAGCCCCCCGGGGACTAGCTCCTACGAGCAGTACTTC. The gene calls are TRBV6-5 and TRBJ2-7, with TRBD2 matching 8 bases. CDR1 is MNHEY, CDR2 SVGAGI, per germline. This CDR3 spans 15 amino acids. The J segment lost 0 bases and the V segment lost 6 bases, leaving 7 bases of the junction unmatched.

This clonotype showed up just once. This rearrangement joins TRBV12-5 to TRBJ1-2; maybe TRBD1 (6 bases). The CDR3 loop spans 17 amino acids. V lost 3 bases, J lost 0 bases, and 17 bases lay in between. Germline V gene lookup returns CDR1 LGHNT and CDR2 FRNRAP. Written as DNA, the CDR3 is TGTGCTAGTGGTTTCTTCCCCTCAGGGGACTCTAACTATGGCTACACCTTC. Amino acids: CASGFFPSGDSNYGYTF.

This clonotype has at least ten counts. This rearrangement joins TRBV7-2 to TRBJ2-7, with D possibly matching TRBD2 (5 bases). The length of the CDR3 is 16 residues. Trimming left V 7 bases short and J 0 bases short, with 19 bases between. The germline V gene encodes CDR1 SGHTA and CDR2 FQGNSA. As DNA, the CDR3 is TGTGCCAGCAACTTGGAGGTGGGGTACCCCTCCTACGAGCAGTACTTC. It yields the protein CASNLEVGYPSYEQYF.

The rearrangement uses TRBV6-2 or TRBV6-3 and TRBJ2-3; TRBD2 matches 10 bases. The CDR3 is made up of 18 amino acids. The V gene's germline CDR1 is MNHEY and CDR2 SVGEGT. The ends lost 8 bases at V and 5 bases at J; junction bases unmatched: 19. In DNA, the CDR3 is TGTGCCAGCCGGGGCCGGGGTCAGCGGGGGGGCCGCGTAGATACGCAGTATTTT. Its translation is CASRGRGQRGGRVDTQYF.

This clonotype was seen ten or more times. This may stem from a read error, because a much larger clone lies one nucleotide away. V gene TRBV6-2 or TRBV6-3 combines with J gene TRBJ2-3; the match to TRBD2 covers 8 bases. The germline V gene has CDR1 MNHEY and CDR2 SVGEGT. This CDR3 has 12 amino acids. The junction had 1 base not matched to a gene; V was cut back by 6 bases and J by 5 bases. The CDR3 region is CASRTSEDTQYF. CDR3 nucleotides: TGTGCCAGCAGGACTAGCGAAGATACGCAGTATTTT.

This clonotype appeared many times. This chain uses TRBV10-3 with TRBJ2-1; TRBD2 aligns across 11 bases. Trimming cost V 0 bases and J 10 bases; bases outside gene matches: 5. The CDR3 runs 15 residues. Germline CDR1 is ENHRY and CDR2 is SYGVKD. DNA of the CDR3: TGTGCCATCAGTGAGTCTAGCGGGAGGGTGGAGGAGCAGTTCTTC. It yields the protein CAISESSGRVEEQFF.

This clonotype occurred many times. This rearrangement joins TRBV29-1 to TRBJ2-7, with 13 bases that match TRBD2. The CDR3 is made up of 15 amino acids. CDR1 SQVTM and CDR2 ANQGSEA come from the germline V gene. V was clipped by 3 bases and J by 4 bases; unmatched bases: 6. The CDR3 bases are TGCAGCGTTGAGACACTAGCGGGAGGGGCTTACGAGCAGTACTTC. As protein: CSVETLAGGAYEQYF.

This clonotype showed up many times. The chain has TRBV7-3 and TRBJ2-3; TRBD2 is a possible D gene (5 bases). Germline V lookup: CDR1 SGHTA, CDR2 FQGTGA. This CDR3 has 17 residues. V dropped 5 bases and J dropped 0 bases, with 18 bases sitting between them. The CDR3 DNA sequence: TGTGCCAGCAGCCCCGGGATGGGGTACGCTAGCACAGATACGCAGTATTTT. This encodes CASSPGMGYASTDTQYF. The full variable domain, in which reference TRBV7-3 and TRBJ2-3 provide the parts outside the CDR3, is GAGVSQTPSNKVTEKGKYVELRCDPISGHTALYWYRQSLGQGPEFLIYFQGTGAADDSGLPNDRFFAVRPEGSVSTLKIQRTERGDSAVYLCASSPGMGYASTDTQYFGPGTRLTVL.

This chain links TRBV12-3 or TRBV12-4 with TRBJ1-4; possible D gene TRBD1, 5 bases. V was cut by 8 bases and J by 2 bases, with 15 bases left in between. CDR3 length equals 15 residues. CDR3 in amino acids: CASGLAGRTNEKLFF. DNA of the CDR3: TGTGCCAGCGGACTAGCGGGACGGACTAATGAAAAACTGTTTTTT.